Shown below are 23 T cell receptor beta chains from a single sample sequenced in a study of blood T cell repertoires in COVID-19. The data were produced by immunoSEQ multiplex PCR, yet TCRdb's version contains in-frame clones alone and is incomplete. The sample contains a few hundred thousand clones, less than 85% of which appear only once. Input material: peripheral blood. The receptors originated from a woman under 30 with acute or convalescent COVID-19.

The genes are TRBV6-5 and TRBJ1-5, with D unclear. Trimming took off 9 bases at V and 4 bases at J, with 16 bases between the two ends. CDR3 size: 14 residues. From germline, CDR1 is MNHEY and CDR2 SVGAGI. The CDR3 is CASSLGGINQPQHF. CDR3 bases: TGTGCCAGTTCCCTTGGAGGGATAAATCAGCCCCAGCATTTT.

In DNA, the CDR3 is TGTGCCAGCAGCCCCGGAGGTGAGCAGTTCTTC. It yields the protein CASSPGGEQFF. This chain links TRBV7-6 with TRBJ2-1, with D possibly TRBD2 on 5 matching bases. V gave up 5 bases and J gave up 9 bases, with 8 bases separating them. The CDR3 is made up of 11 amino acids. Germline V gives CDR1 SGHVS, CDR2 FNYEAQ.

The chain joins TRBV6-2 or TRBV6-3 to TRBJ2-7; no clear D. CDR1 is MNHEY and CDR2 is SVGEGT in the germline V gene. There are 11 residues in the CDR3. V dropped 6 bases and J dropped 2 bases, with 5 bases sitting between them. The CDR3 reads CASSGTYEQYF. DNA for the CDR3: TGTGCCAGCAGCGGCACCTACGAGCAGTACTTC.

The CDR3 here is CASSPDRDWGYTF. The CDR3 DNA follows: TGTGCCAGCAGCCCAGACAGGGACTGGGGCTACACCTTC. The V call is TRBV6-5, the J call TRBJ1-2; 7 nucleotides align to TRBD1. V shed 6 bases and J 8 bases; nucleotides not matched to a gene: 9. The CDR3 contains 13 residues. Germline V gene sequence: CDR1 MNHEY, CDR2 SVGAGI.

In nucleotides, the CDR3 is TGTGCCAGCAGCTTGTGGCTAGCGGGAGGGCCCCACGAGCAGTACTTC. As protein: CASSLWLAGGPHEQYF. This chain uses TRBV5-6 with TRBJ2-7, with 12 bases aligning to TRBD2. The germline CDR1 and CDR2 sequences are SGHDT and YYEEEE. The CDR3 loop spans 16 amino acids. V was clipped by 1 base and J by 5 bases; unmatched bases: 7.

V usage is TRBV5-4 and J usage is TRBJ2-1; TRBD2 matches at 9 bases. The CDR3 spans 17 residues. CDR1 is SGHNT and CDR2 is YYREEE in the germline V gene (reference sequence). Trimming cost V 0 bases and J 5 bases; bases outside gene matches: 9. The CDR3 DNA is TGTGCCAGCAGCTTGGTTGGGCTAGCGGGAACCAACAATGAGCAGTTCTTC. The encoded protein is CASSLVGLAGTNNEQFF.

CDR3 protein: CASSQGEVALETQYF. Written as DNA, the CDR3 is TGTGCCAGCAGCCAAGGAGAGGTAGCATTGGAGACCCAGTACTTC. J is TRBJ2-5 and V is TRBV3-1 (or the pseudogene TRBV3-2); D is unclear. Germline V gene data show CDR1 as LGHDT and CDR2 as YNNKEL (reference sequence). The CDR3 totals 15 residues. Trimming shortened V by 1 base and J by 5 bases, and 14 bases separated the two germline ends.

The chain combines TRBV6-1 with TRBJ1-2; D perhaps matches TRBD1 (5 bases). The germline V and J ends were trimmed by 2 bases and 3 bases, with 7 bases remaining between them. The CDR3 contains 13 residues. In germline, CDR1 is MNHNS, CDR2 SASEGT. The CDR3, as DNA: TGTGCCAGCAGTGAATCAGGGCACTATGGCTACACCTTC. Translating it yields CASSESGHYGYTF.

The genes are TRBV2 and TRBJ2-5, with 8 bases fitting TRBD2. J was trimmed by 5 bases and V by 4 bases; bases with no gene match: 9. Germline CDR1 SNHLY, CDR2 FYNNEI. This CDR3 is built from 15 residues. This CDR3 is CASSVGTSRRETQYF. DNA of the CDR3: TGTGCCAGCAGTGTTGGGACTAGTCGTCGCGAGACCCAGTACTTC.

This chain connects TRBV9 to TRBJ1-6; weak D call: TRBD1 (5 bases). The CDR3 sequence is 17 residues long. Trimming removed 0 bases at V and 0 bases at J, with 10 bases between. In germline, CDR1 is SGDLS, CDR2 YYNGEE. DNA of the CDR3: TGTGCCAGCAGCGTAGGGGGGGGAAGCTCCTATAATTCACCCCTCCACTTT. As protein: CASSVGGGSSYNSPLHF.

The V call is TRBV6-6, the J call TRBJ1-2, with TRBD1 matching over 9 bases. The germline V gene encodes CDR1 MNHNY and CDR2 SVGAGI (reference sequence). The CDR3 extends over 16 amino acids. Germline trimming cut 0 bases from V and 5 bases from J; bases unmatched to any gene: 7. The CDR3 loop reads CASSYSTGQGSYGYTF. The CDR3 DNA sequence: TGTGCCAGCAGTTACTCGACGGGACAGGGCTCTTATGGCTACACCTTC.

The chain uses TRBV14 and TRBJ1-2; TRBD1 aligns across 8 bases. After removal of 1 base from V and 4 bases from J, the junction contained 8 bases not matched to a gene. Germline V lookup: CDR1 SGHDN, CDR2 FVKESK. This CDR3 is built from 16 residues. CDR3 coding DNA: TGTGCCAGCAGCCAAGCAACCAGGGGGCTTGGCTATGGCTACACCTTC. This gives the protein CASSQATRGLGYGYTF.

The chain uses TRBV30 and TRBJ1-1; 11 bases match TRBD1. V trimming: 3 bases; J trimming: 10 bases; junction bases outside the gene matches: 19. The CDR3 sequence is 17 residues long. Germline CDR1 reads GTSNPN; CDR2 reads SVGIG (reference sequence). The DNA of the CDR3 is TGTGCCTGGAGCCCTACCCGGACAGGGGGCGCTTCATCAGGAGCTTTCTTT. It yields the protein CAWSPTRTGGASSGAFF.

V usage is TRBV6-6 and J usage is TRBJ2-5; 13 bases agree with TRBD2. This CDR3 has 15 amino acids. J lost 5 bases, V lost 5 bases, and 5 bases had no gene match. The V gene's germline CDR1 is MNHNY and CDR2 SVGAGI (reference sequence). The CDR3 nucleotides are TGTGCCAGCAGTCGACTAGCGGGAGGCTTTGAGACCCAGTACTTC. It codes for CASSRLAGGFETQYF.

The chain uses TRBV10-2 and TRBJ2-7; D is perhaps TRBD1 (6 bases). Per germline, CDR1 WSHSY and CDR2 SAAADI. This CDR3 is built from 13 residues. The V end lost 6 bases, the J end lost 2 bases, and 11 bases lay between the germline ends. DNA of the CDR3: TGCGCCAGCAGAGGACAGATCACCTACGAGCAGTACTTC. Translation: CASRGQITYEQYF.

The CDR3 reads CASFGASGKPSTQYF. The CDR3 DNA reads as TGTGCCAGCTTTGGGGCTAGCGGGAAACCTAGTACGCAGTATTTT. The V call is TRBV13, the J call TRBJ2-3; TRBD2 matches at 9 bases. The CDR3 loop spans 15 amino acids. Per the germline V gene, CDR1 is PRHDT and CDR2 is FYEKMQ (reference sequence). V was clipped by 8 bases and J by 8 bases; unmatched bases: 14.

The V call is TRBV7-2, the J call TRBJ1-4; tentative D call: TRBD1 (6 bases). CDR3 length: 14 amino acids. Germline values: CDR1 SGHTA, CDR2 FQGNSA. V lost 5 bases and J lost 8, with 15 bases in between. In DNA form, the CDR3 reads TGTGCCAGCAGCCCTCAGGGGTTTTGGGAAAAACTGTTTTTT. Its protein is CASSPQGFWEKLFF.

V is TRBV5-1 and J is TRBJ2-1, with TRBD2 identical over 10 bases. The CDR3 runs 17 residues. V was pared by 0 bases and J by 4 bases, with 7 bases of the junction left unmatched. Germline V lookup: CDR1 SGHRS, CDR2 YFSETQ. The DNA for the CDR3 is TGCGCCAGCAGCTTGGTTAGCGGGAGGTCTTCATACAATGAGCAGTTCTTC. Protein sequence: CASSLVSGRSSYNEQFF.

This clone has just one count. This chain links TRBV7-2 with TRBJ1-2; D unresolved. CDR1 SGHTA and CDR2 FQGNSA come from the germline V gene. The CDR3 consists of 12 residues. With 5 bases removed from V and 8 bases from J, the gap between germline ends came to 12 bases. The CDR3 is CASSPQTVGYTF. Written as DNA, the CDR3 is TGTGCCAGCAGCCCACAAACCGTCGGCTACACCTTC.

This chain joins TRBV7-9 and TRBJ1-5; D gene ambiguous. V lost 10 bases to trimming and J lost 0 bases, with 10 bases between them. CDR3 size: 13 residues. Germline values: CDR1 SEHNR, CDR2 FQNEAQ (reference sequence). CDR3 sequence reads: CATAISSNQPQHF. The DNA for the CDR3 is TGTGCCACCGCGATTTCTAGCAATCAGCCCCAGCATTTT.

The rearrangement uses TRBV4-3 and TRBJ2-7, with 8 positions matching TRBD1. With 0 bases clipped from V and 2 bases from J, the junction kept 3 bases outside the gene matches. Germline V gene lookup returns CDR1 LGHNA and CDR2 YSLEER. There are 15 residues in the CDR3. The CDR3 reads CASSQDVRGPYEQYF. CDR3 DNA sequence: TGCGCCAGCAGCCAAGATGTCAGGGGGCCCTACGAGCAGTACTTC.

This clone was observed once. The chain couples TRBV19 to TRBJ1-2, with 7 bases that match TRBD1. V lost 1 base and J lost 4; bases outside the gene matches: 6. The CDR3 totals 15 residues. Germline V gives CDR1 LNHDA, CDR2 SQIVND (reference sequence). CDR3 in amino acids: CASSIATGESYGYTF. CDR3 bases: TGTGCCAGTAGTATAGCTACAGGGGAGAGCTATGGCTACACCTTC.

CDR3 coding DNA: TGTGCCAGCAGTTCGTCCGGGACAGGAGACAATGAGCAGTTCTTC. Translating gives CASSSSGTGDNEQFF. V is TRBV28 and J is TRBJ2-1; 8 nucleotides agree with TRBD1. Germline CDR1 reads MDHEN; CDR2 reads SYDVKM. V shed 4 bases, J shed 5 bases, and the junction held 7 bases outside the gene matches. The CDR3 loop spans 15 amino acids.